This TCR beta chain emerged from a study of control samples from healthy donors and cancer patients. The V gene lost 6 bases and the J gene lost 2 bases, with 14 bases spanning the gap. Germline V gene data show CDR1 as LGHDT and CDR2 as YNNKEL (reference sequence). The CDR3 contains 14 residues. Using immunoSEQ multiplex PCR, the repertoire was profiled, and TCRdb retains in-frame clones only, with some absent. The sample lists roughly 59,000 clones, 80% to 95% occurring once. The V gene is TRBV3-1 (or the pseudogene TRBV3-2), the J gene TRBJ2-7, with D possibly matching TRBD1 (5 bases). This sequence was found in a man aged 40-55 years with colorectal cancer. The sample comprised PBMCs. In DNA form, the CDR3 reads TGTGCCAGCAGACGATCGACAGCCCCCTACGAGCAGTACTTC. This gives the protein CASRRSTAPYEQYF.